This T cell receptor beta chain stems from a study of blood T cells in healthy people across ages. Trimming cost V 1 base and J 5 bases, with 14 bases left between them. The CDR3 is 15 residues long. The germline V gene encodes CDR1 LGHDT and CDR2 YNNKEL (reference sequence). A J-beta primer mix and a sample-barcoded 5' primer were used in a second PCR of roughly 6 to 12 cycles. Every sample gave at least 3 million paired-end reads containing CDR3. Using its own MiXCR run on the 5' RACE reads, TCRdb lists one record per CDR3 protein. Among approximately 1.5 million distinct CDR3 sequences listed, about 35% were seen once.

The chain joins TRBV3-1 to TRBJ2-5, with a possible D match to TRBD2 (5 bases). The sample was blood. The TCR comes from a woman aged 25 to 39 in good health. CDR3 nucleotides: TGTGCCAGCAGCCAAGGAGACCTGTGGAGGGAGACCCAGTACTTC. Residues: CASSQGDLWRETQYF.